This section outlines one T cell receptor (beta chain) sequence together with its context. Its target is unknown. The sample belongs to a study of tumor-infiltrating lymphocytes in primary liver carcinoma. Turning to the study itself: Men and women, 30 to 69 years of age, made up the patients. Notes on the study in general: Unsorted bulk samples meant CD4+ and CD8+ repertoires went uncompared.

A constant-region primer primed TCR beta cDNA synthesis from around 500 ng of total RNA. Sequencing libraries for TCR beta derived from three nested multiplex PCR rounds that used slightly modified ARM-PCR. Running around 9 cycles apiece, the first two PCR rounds relied on TRBV1-TRBV30 forward primers together with a C-beta reverse primer. Via MiXCR, TCRdb re-called the multiplex PCR reads, giving one row per CDR3 protein. This sample has hundreds of thousands of distinct CDR3 sequences, with approximately 65% found just once. Unsorted whole blood supplied the blood RNA, and germline DNA was isolated too. Chronic HBV infection, untreated so far, was present in the patients. Looked up from germline, CDR1 is MNHEY and CDR2 is SVGAGI. The trim removed 6 bases at V and 9 bases at J, leaving 9 bases unmatched. This CDR3 is built from 14 residues.

The receptor was isolated from a man between 40 and 49 years old with primary liver carcinoma and hepatitis B virus infection. The rearrangement joins TRBV6-5 to TRBJ1-5; 9 bases match TRBD1. Sequencing was performed on peripheral blood. CDR3 sequence reads: CASRRQGVRRPQHF. Written as DNA, the CDR3 is TGTGCCAGCAGGCGACAGGGGGTAAGGCGGCCCCAGCATTTT.